This is a list of T cell receptor beta chains from one sample in a study of T-cell memory formation after mild COVID-19. TCRdb reanalysed the 5' RACE reads using MiXCR and keeps one entry per CDR3 protein. The sample includes about 180,000 distinct CDR3 sequences, roughly 20% of them seen just once. Specimen: PBMCs or a T cell subset sorted from them (not recorded which). The receptors were sampled from a man aged 18 to 35 who had mild COVID-19 (a few samples of this study predate the infection). Cell type and time point are not known. The CDR3 runs from the conserved cysteine through the conserved F or W. The D gene is left open where the match is weak. The size entry is marked missing in some rows and otherwise reads once, few, many or a size class.

v_call	clone_size	j_call	d_call	cdr3_aa	cdr3_nt
TRBV3-1	NA	TRBJ1-1	TRBD1	CASSQTPNRGGEAFF	TGTGCCAGCAGCCAAACTCCGAACAGGGGAGGTGAAGCTTTCTTT
TRBV6-6	NA	TRBJ1-1	NA	CASSYDGGQTEAFF	TGTGCCAGCAGTTACGATGGGGGGCAGACTGAAGCTTTCTTT
TRBV5-1	NA	TRBJ2-1	TRBD2	CASSLTLARGGINEQFF	TGCGCCAGCAGCTTAACCTTGGCGCGGGGGGGCATCAATGAGCAGTTCTTC
TRBV6-5	many	TRBJ2-3	TRBD2	CASKWRGGPDTQYF	TGTGCCAGCAAATGGCGGGGGGGGCCAGATACGCAGTATTTT
TRBV10-2	few	TRBJ2-7	NA	CASMDSYEQYF	TGCGCCAGCATGGACAGCTACGAGCAGTACTTC
TRBV7-9	NA	TRBJ1-4	NA	CASSFRAGNEKLFF	TGTGCCAGCAGCTTCCGGGCCGGTAATGAAAAACTGTTTTTT
TRBV5-7	NA	TRBJ2-3	TRBD2	CASSTRTSGGCTDTQYF	TGTGCCAGCAGCACCCGGACTAGCGGGGGATGCACAGATACGCAGTATTTT
TRBV2	few	TRBJ2-1	TRBD1	CATHGQVGDEQFF	TGTGCCACCCACGGACAGGTTGGAGATGAGCAGTTCTTC
TRBV7-2	few	TRBJ1-1	NA	CASSLFRQGAFF	TGTGCCAGCAGCTTATTTAGGCAAGGGGCTTTCTTT
TRBV6-6	few	TRBJ1-6	TRBD1	CASSDPGQGANSPLHF	TGTGCCAGCAGTGATCCGGGACAGGGGGCGAATTCACCCCTCCACTTT
TRBV4-2	NA	TRBJ2-7	TRBD1	CASSQGDRDTHEQYF	TGTGCCAGCAGCCAAGGGGACAGGGACACCCACGAGCAGTACTTC
TRBV28	few	TRBJ2-2	NA	CASSPASANTGELFF	TGTGCCAGCAGCCCCGCGTCCGCGAACACCGGGGAGCTGTTTTTT
TRBV29-1	NA	TRBJ2-4	NA	CSFWGQAKNIQYF	TGCAGCTTTTGGGGGCAGGCCAAAAACATTCAGTACTTC
TRBV28	few	TRBJ1-1	NA	CASSRATGRTEAFF	TGTGCCAGCAGCCGTGCGACGGGGCGGACTGAAGCTTTCTTT
TRBV4-3	NA	TRBJ1-2	TRBD1	CASSASPSGTGYGYTF	TGCGCCAGCAGCGCGTCCCCCTCGGGGACAGGGTATGGCTACACCTTC
TRBV12-3/TRBV12-4	NA	TRBJ1-1	TRBD1	CASSFALAGGMNTEAFF	TGTGCCAGCAGTTTCGCGCTAGCAGGGGGGATGAACACTGAAGCTTTCTTT